A single sample gave rise to the 6 T cell receptor beta chains below, sequenced in a study of blood T cell repertoires in COVID-19. Only in-frame clones appear in the TCRdb table, and some are missing; sequencing was by immunoSEQ multiplex PCR. The data hold about 300,000 clones, with about 91% observed a single time. The sequenced material came from peripheral blood. Source of these receptors: a woman under 40 who had recovered from COVID-19.

This clone was observed a few times. This chain connects TRBV7-3 to TRBJ2-5; TRBD2 agrees at 8 bases. The V and J ends lost 5 bases and 2 bases, in that order; junction bases with no gene match: 10. There are 16 residues in the CDR3. The germline gives CDR1 SGHTA, CDR2 FQGTGA. CDR3 nucleotides: TGTGCCAGCAGCAAAGGAGTAGCGGGGCCTCAAGAGACCCAGTACTTC. This translates into CASSKGVAGPQETQYF.

The gene calls are TRBV28 and TRBJ1-4; possibly TRBD1 for D (6 bases). The CDR3 covers 13 residues. V lost 2 bases to trimming and J lost 6 bases, with 7 bases between them. Germline V gene lookup returns CDR1 MDHEN and CDR2 SYDVKM. The CDR3: CASSLRTDEKLFF. CDR3 bases: TGTGCCAGCAGTTTAAGGACAGATGAAAAACTGTTTTTT.

This chain joins TRBV28 and TRBJ1-5, with D perhaps matching TRBD1 (5 bases). In germline, CDR1 is MDHEN, CDR2 SYDVKM. This CDR3 is 18 amino acids long. Trimming stripped 4 bases from V and 0 bases from J, with 19 bases between. The CDR3 DNA follows: TGTGCCAGCAGTTCGTTTTGGGGGGTCCTCTATAGCAATCAGCCCCAGCATTTT. Its protein product is CASSSFWGVLYSNQPQHF.

This clone was observed once. This chain links TRBV28 with TRBJ2-2; 14 bases are a match to TRBD2. Germline CDR1 MDHEN, CDR2 SYDVKM. V lost 5 bases to trimming and J lost 6 bases; unmatched junction nucleotides: 8. The CDR3 covers 17 residues. Here the CDR3 DNA reads TGTGCCAGCAGTCCGGGACTAGCGGGGGCGTCGTCCGGGGAGCTGTTTTTT. Amino acids: CASSPGLAGASSGELFF.

V usage is TRBV10-3 and J usage is TRBJ1-2; D ambiguous. Germline loops: CDR1 ENHRY, CDR2 SYGVKD. V was pared by 0 bases and J by 5 bases, with 7 bases between. The CDR3 consists of 13 residues. CDR3 loop: CAISESYGYGYTF. CDR3 in DNA: TGTGCCATCAGTGAGTCTTACGGGTATGGCTACACCTTC.

As concerns this clone: Relative to the germline gene, one junction end is altered; a read error may explain this. The rearrangement joins TRBV12-3 or TRBV12-4 to TRBJ2-5; a weak D match, TRBD2 (5 bases). The CDR3 length is 12 residues. The CDR3 DNA is TGTGCCAGCAGGTTAGCGCGGGAGACCCAGTACTTC. This gives the protein CASRLARETQYF.